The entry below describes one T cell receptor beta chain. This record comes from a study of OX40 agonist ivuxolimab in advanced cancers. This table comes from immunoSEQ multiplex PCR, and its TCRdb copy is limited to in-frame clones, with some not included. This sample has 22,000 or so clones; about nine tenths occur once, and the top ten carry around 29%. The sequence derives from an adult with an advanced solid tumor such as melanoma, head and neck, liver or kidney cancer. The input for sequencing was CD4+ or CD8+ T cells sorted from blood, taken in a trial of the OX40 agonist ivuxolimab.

The DNA for the CDR3 is TGTGCCAGCAGCTTCACGTACGAGCAGACTGAAGCTTTCTTT. Translated, it gives CASSFTYEQTEAFF. V usage is TRBV7-9 and J usage is TRBJ1-1; D is unresolved. The CDR3 covers 14 residues. V was trimmed by 3 bases and J by 5 bases, leaving 13 bases between them. Germline CDR1 reads SEHNR; CDR2 reads FQNEAQ (reference sequence).